Listed below are T cell receptor beta chains from one sample, sequenced in a study of PD-L1 blockade in urothelial cancer. Assay used: immunoSEQ multiplex PCR; TCRdb lists only in-frame clones, some missing. Of some 53,000 clones in the sample, about three quarters are singletons; the top ten hold roughly 4%. The sample here was PBMCs, taken around atezolizumab (anti-PD-L1) treatment. The receptors originated from a man aged 70-80 years with urothelial cancer. Both conserved end residues are part of each CDR3. D genes are given only for firm matches. Rows may omit the clone size; those that give it use once, few, many or a size class.

CDR3 length | J gene | clone size | D gene | V gene | CDR3 DNA | CDR3 protein
11 | TRBJ2-7 | . | . | TRBV5-6 | TGTGCCAGCAGCTTTCGTGCGGCCCAGTACTTC | CASSFRAAQYF
18 | TRBJ2-2 | . | . | TRBV7-2 | TGTGCCAGCAGCTTAGATCCTTCCCCCTTGGCGGACACCGGGGAGCTGTTTTTT | CASSLDPSPLADTGELFF
14 | TRBJ1-5 | . | TRBD1 | TRBV5-1 | TGCGCCAGCAGCTACTCGACAGGGGACCAGCCCCAGCATTTT | CASSYSTGDQPQHF
14 | TRBJ2-2 | few | . | TRBV5-1 | TGCGCCAGCAGCTCGAACACGAACACCGGGGAGCTGTTTTTT | CASSSNTNTGELFF
14 | TRBJ1-3 | once | . | TRBV5-1 | TGCGCCAGCAGCCCGGACAGACGTGGAAACACCATATATTTT | CASSPDRRGNTIYF
12 | TRBJ1-2 | . | . | TRBV29-1 | TGCAGCGTTGGGGGCGATCTCTATGGCTACACCTTC | CSVGGDLYGYTF
12 | TRBJ2-7 | . | . | TRBV23-1 | TGCGCCAGCAGTCTACTATTCTACGAGCAGTACTTC | CASSLLFYEQYF
13 | TRBJ1-2 | . | TRBD1 | TRBV6-5 | TGTGCCAGCGGAACAGGGGTGAACTATGGCTACACCTTC | CASGTGVNYGYTF
15 | TRBJ1-1 | . | TRBD1 | TRBV2 | TGTGCCAGCAGTGGCCGACAGGGGGCGGACACTGAAGCTTTCTTT | CASSGRQGADTEAFF
17 | TRBJ2-1 | . | TRBD2 | TRBV10-2 | TGCGCCAGCAGTGAGTCGAGGGGACTAGCGGGGGTCAATGAGCAGTTCTTC | CASSESRGLAGVNEQFF
17 | TRBJ1-5 | . | TRBD1 | TRBV28 | TGTGCCAGCAATTTACGGGCAGGGGGCGCGAGCAATCAGCCCCAGCATTTT | CASNLRAGGASNQPQHF
14 | TRBJ1-5 | . | TRBD1 | TRBV19 | TGTGCCAGTAGCCTCCGACAGGGTAATCAGCCCCAGCATTTT | CASSLRQGNQPQHF
18 | TRBJ2-2 | . | TRBD2 | TRBV2 | TGTGCCAGCTCTCTCAGGACGGGACTAGCGACGAACACCGGGGAGCTGTTTTTT | CASSLRTGLATNTGELFF
14 | TRBJ2-5 | few | . | TRBV7-6 | TGTGCCAGCAGCGTAGGAACAGCGGCGGAGACCCAGTACTTC | CASSVGTAAETQYF
15 | TRBJ2-1 | . | . | TRBV6-5 | TGTGCCAGCAGTCTCTCGGGGTGGTTCTCGGATGAGCAGTTCTTC | CASSLSGWFSDEQFF
16 | TRBJ2-7 | . | TRBD1 | TRBV27 | TGTGCCAGCAGGCGCCCCCCCGGGACAGGGGGTCACGAGCAGTACTTC | CASRRPPGTGGHEQYF